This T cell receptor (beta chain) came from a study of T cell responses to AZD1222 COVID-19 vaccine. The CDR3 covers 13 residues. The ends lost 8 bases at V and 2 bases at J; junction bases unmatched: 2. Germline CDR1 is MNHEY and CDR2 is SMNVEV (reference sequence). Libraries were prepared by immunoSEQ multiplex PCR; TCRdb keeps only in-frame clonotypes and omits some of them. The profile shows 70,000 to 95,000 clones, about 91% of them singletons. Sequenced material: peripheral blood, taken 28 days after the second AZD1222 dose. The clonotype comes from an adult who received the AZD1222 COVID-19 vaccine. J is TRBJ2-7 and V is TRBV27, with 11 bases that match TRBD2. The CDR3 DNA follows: TGTGCCAGCGGGACTAGCGGTGCCTACGAGCAGTACTTC. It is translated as CASGTSGAYEQYF.